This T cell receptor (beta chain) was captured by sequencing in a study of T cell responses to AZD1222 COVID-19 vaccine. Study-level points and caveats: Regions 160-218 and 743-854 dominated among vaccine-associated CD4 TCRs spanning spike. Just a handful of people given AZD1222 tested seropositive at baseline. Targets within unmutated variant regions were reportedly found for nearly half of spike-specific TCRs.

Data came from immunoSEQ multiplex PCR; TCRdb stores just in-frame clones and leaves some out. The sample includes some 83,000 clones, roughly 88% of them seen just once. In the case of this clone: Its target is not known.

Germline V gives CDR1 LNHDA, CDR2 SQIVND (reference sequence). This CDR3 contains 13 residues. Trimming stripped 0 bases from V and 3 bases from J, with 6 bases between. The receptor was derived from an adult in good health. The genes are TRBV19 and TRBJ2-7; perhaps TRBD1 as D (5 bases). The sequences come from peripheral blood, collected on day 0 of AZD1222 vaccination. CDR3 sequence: CASSIDQGYEQYF. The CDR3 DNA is TGTGCCAGTAGTATAGATCAGGGCTACGAGCAGTACTTC.